The sample holds many counts of the clone carrying this T cell receptor beta chain. The data belong to a study of neurological immune-mediated disorders. Germline CDR1 is MRHNA and CDR2 is SNTAGT. The CDR3 spans 14 residues. Between the trimmed V and J ends, which lost 5 bases and 4 bases, there was a span of 11 bases. MiXCR, applied by TCRdb to the 5' RACE reads, yields one record per CDR3 protein. Among 40,000 to 50,000 distinct CDR3 sequences, about 2% were seen once, and the ten largest hold around 2.3%. The origin of this receptor is a middle-aged woman with multiple sclerosis. Source material: PBMCs. The V call is TRBV6-4, the J call TRBJ2-2, with a weak D call TRBD2 (6 bases). CDR3 sequence reads: CASSLEGFTGELFF. The CDR3 nucleotides read TGTGCCAGCAGTCTGGAGGGGTTCACCGGGGAGCTGTTTTTT.